This T cell receptor (beta chain) came from a study of blood T cell repertoires in COVID-19. Sequencing was performed with immunoSEQ multiplex PCR; in TCRdb, only in-frame clones are kept and a portion is missing. The data show under 80,000 clones, with approximately 90% seen just once and 5.5% to 8.5% held by the top ten. V shed 1 base and J 7 bases; nucleotides not matched to a gene: 13. The length of the CDR3 is 18 residues. Germline values: CDR1 LNHDA, CDR2 SQIVND (reference sequence). The source material was peripheral blood. This TCR was recovered from a woman of 80 years or more with active COVID-19. V usage is TRBV19 and J usage is TRBJ2-1; 10 positions agree with TRBD2. Here the CDR3 DNA reads TGTGCCAGTAGTATAGGAGGACTTTCTAGCGGGAGTTTGAATGAGCAGTTCTTC. Protein sequence: CASSIGGLSSGSLNEQFF.